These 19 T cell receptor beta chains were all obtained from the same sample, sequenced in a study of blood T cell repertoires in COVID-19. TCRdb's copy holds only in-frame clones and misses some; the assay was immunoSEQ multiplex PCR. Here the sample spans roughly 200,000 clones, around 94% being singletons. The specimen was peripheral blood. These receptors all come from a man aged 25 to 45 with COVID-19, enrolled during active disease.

CDR3 region: CASRLDVQPQHF. CDR3 sequence (DNA): TGTGCCAGCAGGCTAGATGTTCAGCCCCAGCATTTT. V is TRBV6-4 and J is TRBJ1-5; no reliable D call. In germline, CDR1 is MRHNA, CDR2 SNTAGT. The V end was cut by 6 bases, the J end by 6 bases, with 9 bases between. The CDR3 has 12 amino acids.

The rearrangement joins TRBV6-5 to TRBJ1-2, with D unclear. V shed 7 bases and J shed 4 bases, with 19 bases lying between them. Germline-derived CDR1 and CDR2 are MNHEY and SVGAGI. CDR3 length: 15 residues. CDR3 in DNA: TGTGCCAGCACCTTAAGTTACCTAGGCAGCTATGGCTACACCTTC. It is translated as CASTLSYLGSYGYTF.

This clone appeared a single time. In DNA, the CDR3 is TGTGCCAGCAGCGGGACAGGGGGCCAGCAGCCCCAGCATTTT. Its protein is CASSGTGGQQPQHF. V and J are TRBV2 and TRBJ1-5, with 12 bases aligning to TRBD1. CDR3 size: 14 residues. With 6 bases clipped from V and 7 bases from J, the junction kept 4 bases outside the gene matches. CDR1 and CDR2 (germline): SNHLY, FYNNEI.

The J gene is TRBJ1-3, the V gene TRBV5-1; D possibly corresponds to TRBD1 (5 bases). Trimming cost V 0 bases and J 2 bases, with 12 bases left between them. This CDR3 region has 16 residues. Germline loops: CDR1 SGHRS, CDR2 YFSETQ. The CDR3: CASSLEGRAAGNTIYF. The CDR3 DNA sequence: TGCGCCAGCAGCTTGGAGGGCAGGGCGGCTGGAAACACCATATATTTT.

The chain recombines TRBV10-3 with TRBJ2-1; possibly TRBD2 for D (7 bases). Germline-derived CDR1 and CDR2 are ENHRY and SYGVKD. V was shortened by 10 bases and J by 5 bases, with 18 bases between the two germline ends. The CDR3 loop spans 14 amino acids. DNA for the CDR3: TGTGCCAGCGAGAGAGGGGGGGCGAACAATGAGCAGTTCTTC. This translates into CASERGGANNEQFF.

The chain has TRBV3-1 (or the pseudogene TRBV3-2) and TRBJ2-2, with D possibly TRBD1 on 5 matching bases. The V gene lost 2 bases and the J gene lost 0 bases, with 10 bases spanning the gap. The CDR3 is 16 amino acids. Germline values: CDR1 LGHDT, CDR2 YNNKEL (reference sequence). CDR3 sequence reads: CASSQSRGTNTGELFF. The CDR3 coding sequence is TGTGCCAGCAGCCAATCTAGGGGAACGAACACCGGGGAGCTGTTTTTT.

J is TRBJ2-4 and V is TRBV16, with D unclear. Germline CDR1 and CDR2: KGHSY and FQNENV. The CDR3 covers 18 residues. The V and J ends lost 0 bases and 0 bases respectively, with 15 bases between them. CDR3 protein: CASSQSITADLAKNIQYF. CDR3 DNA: TGTGCCAGCAGCCAATCGATAACGGCCGACTTAGCCAAAAACATTCAGTACTTC.

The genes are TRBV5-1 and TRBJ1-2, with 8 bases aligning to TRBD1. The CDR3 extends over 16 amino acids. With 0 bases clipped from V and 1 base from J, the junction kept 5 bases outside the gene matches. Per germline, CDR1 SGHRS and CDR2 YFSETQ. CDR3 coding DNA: TGCGCCAGCAGCTTGGATAACGACAGGGGTAACTATGGCTACACCTTC. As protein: CASSLDNDRGNYGYTF.

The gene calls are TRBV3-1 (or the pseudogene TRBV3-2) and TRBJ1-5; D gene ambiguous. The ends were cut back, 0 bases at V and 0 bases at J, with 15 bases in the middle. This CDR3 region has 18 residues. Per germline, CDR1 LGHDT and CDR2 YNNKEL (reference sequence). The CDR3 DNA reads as TGTGCCAGCAGCCAAGATCGGGTTAGGTGCTTTAGCAATCAGCCCCAGCATTTT. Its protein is CASSQDRVRCFSNQPQHF.

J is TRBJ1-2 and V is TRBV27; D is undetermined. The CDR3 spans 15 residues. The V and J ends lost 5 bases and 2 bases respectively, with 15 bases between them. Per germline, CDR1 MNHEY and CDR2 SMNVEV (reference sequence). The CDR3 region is CASSPRPGGNYGYTF. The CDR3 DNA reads TGTGCCAGCAGTCCCCGGCCAGGAGGGAACTATGGCTACACCTTC.

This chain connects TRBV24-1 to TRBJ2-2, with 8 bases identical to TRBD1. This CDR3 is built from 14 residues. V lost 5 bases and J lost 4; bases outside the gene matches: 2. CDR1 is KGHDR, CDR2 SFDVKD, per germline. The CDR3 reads CATSVTGGTGELFF. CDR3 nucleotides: TGTGCCACCAGTGTAACAGGGGGCACCGGGGAGCTGTTTTTT.

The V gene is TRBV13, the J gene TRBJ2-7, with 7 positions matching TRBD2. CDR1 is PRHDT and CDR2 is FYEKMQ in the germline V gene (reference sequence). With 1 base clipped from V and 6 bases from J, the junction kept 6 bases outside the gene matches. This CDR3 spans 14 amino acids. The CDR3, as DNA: TGTGCCAGCAGCTTAGCAGGCAGGGAGGGCGAGCAGTACTTC. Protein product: CASSLAGREGEQYF.

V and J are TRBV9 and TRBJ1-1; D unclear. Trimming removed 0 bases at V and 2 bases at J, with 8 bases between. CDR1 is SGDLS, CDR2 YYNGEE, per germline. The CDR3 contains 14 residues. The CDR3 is CASSVAGSNTEAFF. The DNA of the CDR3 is TGTGCCAGCAGCGTAGCTGGGAGTAACACTGAAGCTTTCTTT.

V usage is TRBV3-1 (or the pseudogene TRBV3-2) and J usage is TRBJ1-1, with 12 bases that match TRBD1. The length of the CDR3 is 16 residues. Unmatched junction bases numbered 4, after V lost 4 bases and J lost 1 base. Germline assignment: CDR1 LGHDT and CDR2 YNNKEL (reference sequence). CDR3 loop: CASSPGQGAGNTEAFF. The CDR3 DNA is TGTGCCAGCAGCCCGGGACAGGGGGCTGGGAACACTGAAGCTTTCTTT.

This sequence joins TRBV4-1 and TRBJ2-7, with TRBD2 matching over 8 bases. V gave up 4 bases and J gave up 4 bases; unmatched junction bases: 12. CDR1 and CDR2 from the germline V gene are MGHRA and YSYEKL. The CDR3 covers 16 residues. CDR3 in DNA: TGCGCCAGCAGCCCCCGGGGTCAGCGGGGGCCTTACGAGCAGTACTTC. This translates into CASSPRGQRGPYEQYF.

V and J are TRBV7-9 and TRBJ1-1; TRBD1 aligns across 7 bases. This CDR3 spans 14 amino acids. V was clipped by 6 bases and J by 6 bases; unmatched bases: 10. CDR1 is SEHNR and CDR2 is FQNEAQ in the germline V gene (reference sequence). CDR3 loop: CASRRSQGDAEAFF. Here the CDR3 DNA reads TGTGCCAGCAGACGTAGTCAGGGGGACGCTGAAGCTTTCTTT.

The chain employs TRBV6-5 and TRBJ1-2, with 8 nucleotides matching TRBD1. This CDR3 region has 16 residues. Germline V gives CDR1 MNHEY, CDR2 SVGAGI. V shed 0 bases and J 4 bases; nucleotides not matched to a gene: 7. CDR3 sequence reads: CASSYSPQGAGYGYTF. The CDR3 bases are TGTGCCAGCAGTTACTCCCCCCAGGGGGCCGGCTATGGCTACACCTTC.

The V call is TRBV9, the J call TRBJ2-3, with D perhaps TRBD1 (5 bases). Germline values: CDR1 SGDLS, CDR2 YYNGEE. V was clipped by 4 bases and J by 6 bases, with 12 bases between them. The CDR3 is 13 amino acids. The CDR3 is CASSIRGPDTQYF. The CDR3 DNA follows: TGTGCCAGCAGCATTAGGGGCCCGGATACGCAGTATTTT.

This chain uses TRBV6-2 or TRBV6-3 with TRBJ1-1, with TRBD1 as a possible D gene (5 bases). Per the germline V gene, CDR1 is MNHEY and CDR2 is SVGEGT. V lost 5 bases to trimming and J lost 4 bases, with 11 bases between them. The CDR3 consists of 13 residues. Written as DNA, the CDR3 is TGTGCCAGCAGTCATCAGGGTGGCACTGAAGCTTTCTTT. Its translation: CASSHQGGTEAFF.